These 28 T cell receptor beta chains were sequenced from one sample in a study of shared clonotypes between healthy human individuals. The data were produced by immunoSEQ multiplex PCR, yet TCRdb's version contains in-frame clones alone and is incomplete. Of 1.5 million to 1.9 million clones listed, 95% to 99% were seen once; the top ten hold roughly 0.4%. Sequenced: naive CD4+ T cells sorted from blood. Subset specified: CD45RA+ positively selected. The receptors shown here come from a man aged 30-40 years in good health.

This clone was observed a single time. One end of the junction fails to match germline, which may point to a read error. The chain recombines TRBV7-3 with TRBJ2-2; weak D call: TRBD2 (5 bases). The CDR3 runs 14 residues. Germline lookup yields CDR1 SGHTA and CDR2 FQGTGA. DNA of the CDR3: TGTGCCAGCAGTTTAAGGCGGGTCGGCGGGGAGCTGTTTTTT. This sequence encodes CASSLRRVGGELFF.

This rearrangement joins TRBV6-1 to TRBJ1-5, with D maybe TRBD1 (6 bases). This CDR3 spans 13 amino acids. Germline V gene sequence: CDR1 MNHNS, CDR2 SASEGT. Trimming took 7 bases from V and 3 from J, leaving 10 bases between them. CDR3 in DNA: TGTGCCAGCAAAGGACAGATCAATCAGCCCCAGCATTTT. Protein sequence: CASKGQINQPQHF.

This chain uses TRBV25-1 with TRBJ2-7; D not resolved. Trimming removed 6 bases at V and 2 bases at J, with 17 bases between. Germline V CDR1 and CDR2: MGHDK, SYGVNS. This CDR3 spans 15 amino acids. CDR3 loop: CASSPPGRPAYEQYF. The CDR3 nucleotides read TGTGCCAGCAGCCCACCCGGTAGGCCGGCCTACGAGCAGTACTTC.

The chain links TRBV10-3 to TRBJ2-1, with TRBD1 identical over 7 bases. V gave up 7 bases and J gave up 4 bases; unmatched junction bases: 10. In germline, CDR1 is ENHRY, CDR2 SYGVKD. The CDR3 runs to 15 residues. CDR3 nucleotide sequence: TGTGCCATCAACATCCGGGACAGTAAGTACAATGAGCAGTTCTTC. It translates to CAINIRDSKYNEQFF.

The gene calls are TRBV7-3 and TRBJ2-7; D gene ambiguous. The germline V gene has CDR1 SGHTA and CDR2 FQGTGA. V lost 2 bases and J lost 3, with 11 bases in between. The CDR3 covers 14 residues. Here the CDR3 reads CASSLGANRYEQYF. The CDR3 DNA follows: TGTGCCAGCAGCTTAGGTGCGAACCGCTACGAGCAGTACTTC.

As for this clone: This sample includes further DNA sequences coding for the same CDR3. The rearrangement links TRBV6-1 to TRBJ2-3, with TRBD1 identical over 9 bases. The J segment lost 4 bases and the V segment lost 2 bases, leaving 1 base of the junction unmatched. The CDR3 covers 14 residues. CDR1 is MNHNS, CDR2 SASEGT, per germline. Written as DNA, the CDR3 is TGTGCCAGCAGTGAAACAGGGGGCGCAGATACGCAGTATTTT. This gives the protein CASSETGGADTQYF.

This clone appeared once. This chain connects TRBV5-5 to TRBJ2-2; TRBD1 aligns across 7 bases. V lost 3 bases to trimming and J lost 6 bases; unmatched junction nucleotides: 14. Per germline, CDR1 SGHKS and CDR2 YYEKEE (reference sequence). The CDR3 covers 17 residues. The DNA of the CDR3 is TGTGCCAGCAGCTCTGGGCTGGGACAGCGTGGGGCCGGGGAGCTGTTTTTT. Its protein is CASSSGLGQRGAGELFF.

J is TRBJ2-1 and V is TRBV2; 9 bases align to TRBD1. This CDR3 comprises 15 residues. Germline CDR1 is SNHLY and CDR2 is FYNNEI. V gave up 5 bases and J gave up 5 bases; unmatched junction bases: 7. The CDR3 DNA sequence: TGTGCCAGCAGTCATCCGGGACAGGGCAACAATGAGCAGTTCTTC. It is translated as CASSHPGQGNNEQFF.

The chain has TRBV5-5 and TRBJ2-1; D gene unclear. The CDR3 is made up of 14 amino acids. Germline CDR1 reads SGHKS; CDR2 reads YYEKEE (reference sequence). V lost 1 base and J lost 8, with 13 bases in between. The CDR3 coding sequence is TGTGCCAGCAGCTTGAGTGCCTTAGCCGATGAGCAGTTCTTC. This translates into CASSLSALADEQFF.

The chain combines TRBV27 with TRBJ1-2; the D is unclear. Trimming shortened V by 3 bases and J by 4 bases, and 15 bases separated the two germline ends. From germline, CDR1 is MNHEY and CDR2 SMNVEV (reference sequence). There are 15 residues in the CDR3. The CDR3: CASSFFLGGVYGYTF. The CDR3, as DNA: TGTGCCAGCAGTTTCTTCTTGGGCGGGGTCTATGGCTACACCTTC.

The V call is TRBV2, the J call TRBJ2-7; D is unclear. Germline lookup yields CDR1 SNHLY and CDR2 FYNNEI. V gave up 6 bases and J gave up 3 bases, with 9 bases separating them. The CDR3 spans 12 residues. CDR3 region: CASRSQNYEQYF. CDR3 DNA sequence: TGTGCCAGCAGAAGCCAGAACTACGAGCAGTACTTC.

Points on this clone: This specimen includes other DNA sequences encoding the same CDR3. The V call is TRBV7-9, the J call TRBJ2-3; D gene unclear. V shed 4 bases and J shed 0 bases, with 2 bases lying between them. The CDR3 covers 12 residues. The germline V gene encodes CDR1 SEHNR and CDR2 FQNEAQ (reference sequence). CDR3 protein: CASSSSTDTQYF. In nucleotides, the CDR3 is TGTGCCAGCAGCTCTAGCACAGATACGCAGTATTTT.

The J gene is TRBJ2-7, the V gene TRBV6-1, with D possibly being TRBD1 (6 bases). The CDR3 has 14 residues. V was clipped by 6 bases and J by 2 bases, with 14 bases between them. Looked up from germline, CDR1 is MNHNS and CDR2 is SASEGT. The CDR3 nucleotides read TGTGCCAGCAGCCAGACAGGCGTAGCCTACGAGCAGTACTTC. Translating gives CASSQTGVAYEQYF.

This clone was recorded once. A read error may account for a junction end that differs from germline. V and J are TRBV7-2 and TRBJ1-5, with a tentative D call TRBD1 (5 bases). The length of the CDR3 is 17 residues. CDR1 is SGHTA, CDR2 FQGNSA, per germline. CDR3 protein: CARSLEGRGISNQPQHF. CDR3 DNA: TGTGCCCGCAGCTTAGAGGGGCGCGGGATTAGCAATCAGCCCCAGCATTTT.

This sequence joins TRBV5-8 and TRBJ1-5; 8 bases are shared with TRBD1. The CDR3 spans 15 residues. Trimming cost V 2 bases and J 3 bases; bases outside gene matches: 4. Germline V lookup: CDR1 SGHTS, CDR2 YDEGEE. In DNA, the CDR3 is TGTGCCAGCAGCTTCACAGGGGGAACCAATCAGCCCCAGCATTTT. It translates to CASSFTGGTNQPQHF.

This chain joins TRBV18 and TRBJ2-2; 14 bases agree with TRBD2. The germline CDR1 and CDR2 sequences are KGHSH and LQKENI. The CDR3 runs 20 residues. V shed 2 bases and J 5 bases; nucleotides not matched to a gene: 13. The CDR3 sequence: CASSPNLPGLAGEGTGELFF. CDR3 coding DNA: TGTGCCAGCTCACCAAACCTTCCGGGACTAGCGGGAGAAGGGACCGGGGAGCTGTTTTTT.

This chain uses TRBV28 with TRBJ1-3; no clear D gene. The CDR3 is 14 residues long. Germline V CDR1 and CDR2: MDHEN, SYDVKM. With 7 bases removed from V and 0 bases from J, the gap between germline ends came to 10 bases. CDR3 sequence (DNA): TGTGCCAGCAACACGGCTTCCTCTGGAAACACCATATATTTT. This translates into CASNTASSGNTIYF.

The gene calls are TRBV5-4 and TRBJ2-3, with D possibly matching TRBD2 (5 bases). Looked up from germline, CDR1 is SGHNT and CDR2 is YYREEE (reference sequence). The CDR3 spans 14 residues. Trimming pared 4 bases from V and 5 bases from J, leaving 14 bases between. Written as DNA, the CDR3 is TGTGCCAGCAGCCCGGCCGGGGATAGAGATACGCAGTATTTT. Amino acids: CASSPAGDRDTQYF. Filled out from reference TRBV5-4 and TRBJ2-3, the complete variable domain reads ETGVTQSPTHLIKTRGQQVTLRCSSQSGHNTVSWYQQALGQGPQFIFQYYREEENGRGNFPPRFSGLQFPNYSSELNVNALELDDSALYLCASSPAGDRDTQYFGPGTRLTVL.

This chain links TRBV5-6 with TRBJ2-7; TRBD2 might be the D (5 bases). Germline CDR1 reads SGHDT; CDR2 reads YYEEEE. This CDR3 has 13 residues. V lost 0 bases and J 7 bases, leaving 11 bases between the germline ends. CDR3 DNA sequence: TGTGCCAGCAGCTTGGTGCCCAGCGGAGAGCAGTACTTC. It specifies CASSLVPSGEQYF. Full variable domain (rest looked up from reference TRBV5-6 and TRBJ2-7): DAGVTQSPTHLIKTRGQQVTLRCSPKSGHDTVSWYQQALGQGPQFIFQYYEEEERQRGNFPDRFSGHQFPNYSSELNVNALLLGDSALYLCASSLVPSGEQYFGPGTRLTVT.

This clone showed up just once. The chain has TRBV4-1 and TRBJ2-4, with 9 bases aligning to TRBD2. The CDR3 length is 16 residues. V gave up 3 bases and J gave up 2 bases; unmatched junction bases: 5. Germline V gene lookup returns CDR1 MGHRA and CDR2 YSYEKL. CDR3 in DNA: TGCGCCAGCAGCCAGCTAGCGGGATACCCCAAAAACATTCAGTACTTC. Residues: CASSQLAGYPKNIQYF.

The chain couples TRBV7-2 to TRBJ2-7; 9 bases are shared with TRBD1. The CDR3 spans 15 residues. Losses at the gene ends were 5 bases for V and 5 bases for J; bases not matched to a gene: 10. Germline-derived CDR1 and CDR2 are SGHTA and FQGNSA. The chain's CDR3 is CASSQSGTGLNEQYF. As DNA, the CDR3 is TGTGCCAGCAGCCAAAGTGGGACAGGGCTGAACGAGCAGTACTTC.

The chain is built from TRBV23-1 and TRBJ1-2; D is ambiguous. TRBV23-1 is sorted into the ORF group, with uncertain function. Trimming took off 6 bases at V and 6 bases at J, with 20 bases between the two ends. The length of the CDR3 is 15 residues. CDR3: CASSQPPRGVDGYTF. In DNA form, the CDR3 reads TGCGCCAGCAGCCAACCGCCCCGGGGAGTGGATGGCTACACCTTC.

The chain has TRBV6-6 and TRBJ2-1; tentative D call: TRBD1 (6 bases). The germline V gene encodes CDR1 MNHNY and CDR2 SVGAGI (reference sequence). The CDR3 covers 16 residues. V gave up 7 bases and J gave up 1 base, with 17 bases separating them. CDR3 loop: CASIFWPQGSYNEQFF. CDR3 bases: TGTGCCAGCATCTTTTGGCCGCAGGGGTCCTACAATGAGCAGTTCTTC.

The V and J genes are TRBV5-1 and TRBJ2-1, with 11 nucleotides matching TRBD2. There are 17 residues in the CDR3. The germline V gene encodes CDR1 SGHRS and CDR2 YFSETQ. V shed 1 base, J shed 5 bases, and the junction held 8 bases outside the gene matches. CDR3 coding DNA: TGCGCCAGCAGCTTGCCAACCACTAGCGGGAGCAACAATGAGCAGTTCTTC. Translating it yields CASSLPTTSGSNNEQFF.

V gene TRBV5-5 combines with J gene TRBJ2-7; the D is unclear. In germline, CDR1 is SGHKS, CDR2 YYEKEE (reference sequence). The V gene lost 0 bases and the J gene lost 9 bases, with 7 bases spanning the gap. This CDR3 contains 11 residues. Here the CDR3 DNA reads TGTGCCAGCAGCTTGGGACTGGGGCAGTACTTC. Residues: CASSLGLGQYF.

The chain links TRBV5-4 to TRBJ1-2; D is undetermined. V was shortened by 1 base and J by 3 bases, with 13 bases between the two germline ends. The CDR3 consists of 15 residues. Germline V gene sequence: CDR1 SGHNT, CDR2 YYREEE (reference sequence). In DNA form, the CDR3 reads TGTGCCAGCAGCTTGATAACCTCTCGGTACTATGGCTACACCTTC. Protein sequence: CASSLITSRYYGYTF.

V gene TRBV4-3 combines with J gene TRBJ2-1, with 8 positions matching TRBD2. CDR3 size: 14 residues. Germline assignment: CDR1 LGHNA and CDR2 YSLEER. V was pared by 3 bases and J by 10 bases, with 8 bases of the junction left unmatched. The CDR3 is CASSQEGLVSEQFF. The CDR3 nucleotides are TGCGCCAGCAGCCAGGAGGGACTAGTTTCCGAGCAGTTCTTC.

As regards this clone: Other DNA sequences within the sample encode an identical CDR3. CDR3 sequence reads: CASSYGSGETQYF. In DNA form, the CDR3 reads TGTGCCAGCAGTTACGGGTCCGGGGAGACCCAGTACTTC. J is TRBJ2-5 and V is TRBV6-5, with no clear D. Trimming removed 2 bases at V and 5 bases at J, with 9 bases between. Germline assignment: CDR1 MNHEY and CDR2 SVGAGI. The CDR3 spans 13 residues.